This T cell receptor beta chain was obtained from a study of post-analysis software for immune sequencing data. Prepared TCR beta cDNA libraries contained unique molecular identifiers. The authors obtained roughly 500,000 cDNA molecules from roughly 1 to 10 million T cells. TCRdb used MiXCR to reprocess the PCR reads, holding one entry per CDR3 protein. The sample lists 400,000 to 500,000 distinct CDR3 sequences, 30% to 45% occurring once. The CDR3 is 12 amino acids. Germline values: CDR1 SGHVS, CDR2 FNYEAQ. Concerning this clonotype itself: Its cognate antigen is unknown. This clone may be a read error of a much larger clone one base away.

Whole-study findings and limits: Multiple sclerosis was associated with a significant reduction in normalized Chao1 diversity relative to controls. Elevated frequency relative to controls characterized several TRBV segments in patients, TRBV5-6, TRBV5-1 and TRBV20-1 among them.

Sequencing input: blood. This clonotype was sampled from a girl aged 2-10 years with multiple sclerosis. The chain has TRBV7-6 and TRBJ2-7; D not certain. The CDR3 DNA follows: TGTGCCAACAGCTTAGACGTCTACGAGCAGTACTTC. It translates to CANSLDVYEQYF.